The clone carrying this TCR beta chain was observed many times. The antigen is undetermined. Germline CDR1 is MDHEN and CDR2 is SYDVKM. V shed 4 bases and J 0 bases; nucleotides not matched to a gene: 2. This CDR3 region has 15 residues. This sample is part of a study of response to subunit inactivated influenza vaccine. General study points: Each seasonal flu vaccination may recruit only limited new T cells, authors suggested.

TCRdb processed the RT-PCR reads anew with MiXCR; each CDR3 protein has one entry. Altogether approximately 730,000 distinct CDR3 sequences are present, roughly 14% being singletons, with the ten largest covering 6.5% to 8.5%. The sequenced sample was PBMCs from blood, obtained around 15 days before vaccination. The sequence was collected from a man in his forties or fifties who received an inactivated influenza vaccine. The chain has TRBV28 and TRBJ2-1; 8 bases match TRBD1. The CDR3 is CASSSGQGSYNEQFF. CDR3 DNA sequence: TGTGCCAGCAGTTCCGGACAGGGCTCCTACAATGAGCAGTTCTTC. Complete variable domain (other parts from reference TRBV28 and TRBJ2-1): DVKVTQSSRYLVKRTGEKVFLECVQDMDHENMFWYRQDPGLGLRLIYFSYDVKMKEKGDIPEGYSVSREKKERFSLILESASTNQTSMYLCASSSGQGSYNEQFFGPGTRLTVL.